One sample yielded the 15 T cell receptor beta chains listed below, sequenced in a study of PD-L1 blockade in urothelial cancer. Data came from immunoSEQ multiplex PCR; TCRdb stores just in-frame clones and leaves some out. The data contain approximately 48,000 clones, around 85% of them singletons. The specimen was PBMCs, collected around atezolizumab (anti-PD-L1) treatment. These receptors all stem from a man in his 60s with urothelial cancer.

This clone appeared once. V gene TRBV15 combines with J gene TRBJ2-1; TRBD2 is a possible D gene (6 bases). The V end was cut by 0 bases, the J end by 3 bases, with 12 bases between. This CDR3 comprises 16 residues. The germline V gene encodes CDR1 LNHNV and CDR2 YYDKDF (reference sequence). CDR3 in amino acids: CATSREGLNIYNEQFF. For the CDR3, the DNA is TGTGCCACCAGCAGAGAGGGACTGAATATCTACAATGAGCAGTTCTTC.

V is TRBV19 and J is TRBJ1-4; possible D gene TRBD1, 6 bases. The CDR3 has 15 residues. V lost 1 base to trimming and J lost 3 bases, with 9 bases between them. Germline V gives CDR1 LNHDA, CDR2 SQIVND (reference sequence). CDR3 sequence reads: CASSIGDTANEKLFF. The DNA of the CDR3 is TGTGCCAGTAGTATAGGGGACACCGCTAATGAAAAACTGTTTTTT.

This clone was detected only a few times. V usage is TRBV10-1 and J usage is TRBJ1-5, with D perhaps matching TRBD1 (5 bases). V lost 8 bases and J lost 0, with 23 bases in between. The length of the CDR3 is 18 residues. Germline CDR1 WNHNN, CDR2 SYGVQD (reference sequence). The CDR3 coding sequence is TGCGCCAGCGCAGGTATCGGGGGAACCCCGTATAGCAATCAGCCCCAGCATTTT. Its translation is CASAGIGGTPYSNQPQHF.

In DNA form, the CDR3 reads TGCAGCGTTGAAAACACCTACAATGAGCAGTTCTTC. Translating it yields CSVENTYNEQFF. The gene calls are TRBV29-1 and TRBJ2-1; D call uncertain. The CDR3 sequence is 12 residues long. The V and J ends lost 2 bases and 2 bases respectively, with 4 bases between them. CDR1 SQVTM and CDR2 ANQGSEA come from the germline V gene.

Written as DNA, the CDR3 is TGTGCCAGCTCAGGGGGCGCGGGCTACAATGAGCAGTTCTTC. This encodes CASSGGAGYNEQFF. This sequence joins TRBV18 and TRBJ2-1; D is possibly TRBD1 (6 bases). The CDR3 runs 14 residues. The V end lost 5 bases, the J end lost 3 bases, and 11 bases lay between the germline ends. CDR1 KGHSH and CDR2 LQKENI come from the germline V gene.

V gene TRBV15 combines with J gene TRBJ2-1, with 15 bases fitting TRBD2. In germline, CDR1 is LNHNV, CDR2 YYDKDF (reference sequence). This CDR3 comprises 16 residues. The ends lost 6 bases at V and 9 bases at J; junction bases unmatched: 9. As DNA, the CDR3 is TGTGCCACCAGAAAACCGGGACTAGCGGGAGGAACTGAGCAGTTCTTC. Its translation is CATRKPGLAGGTEQFF.

The V gene is TRBV2, the J gene TRBJ2-1, with D unclear. The length of the CDR3 is 14 residues. Germline V gives CDR1 SNHLY, CDR2 FYNNEI. The V end lost 0 bases, the J end lost 0 bases, and 3 bases lay between the germline ends. CDR3 sequence (DNA): TGTGCCAGCAGTGAAGCCCACTCCTACAATGAGCAGTTCTTC. It encodes CASSEAHSYNEQFF. The variable domain in full, with the rest retrieved from reference TRBV2 and TRBJ2-1, is EPEVTQTPSHQVTQMGQEVILRCVPISNHLYFYWYRQILGQKVEFLVSFYNNEISEKSEIFDDQFSVERPDGSNFTLKIRSTKLEDSAMYFCASSEAHSYNEQFFGPGTRLTVL.

This clone was counted only a few times. This chain joins TRBV30 and TRBJ1-4; 8 bases are a match to TRBD1. The germline V gene encodes CDR1 GTSNPN and CDR2 SVGIG (reference sequence). After removal of 5 bases from V and 7 bases from J, the junction contained 9 bases not matched to a gene. The CDR3 spans 14 residues. Written as DNA, the CDR3 is TGTGCCTGGGGGGAGGGACAGGAGTTTGAAAAACTGTTTTTT. This encodes CAWGEGQEFEKLFF.

This clone appeared a single time. This chain uses TRBV7-2 with TRBJ1-2, with D hard to call. The CDR3 length is 12 residues. Germline-derived CDR1 and CDR2 are SGHTA and FQGNSA. Deletions cut 0 bases from V and 4 bases from J, with 3 bases between. CDR3 sequence (DNA): TGTGCCAGCAGCTTAGCCTCCTATGGCTACACCTTC. Translating it yields CASSLASYGYTF.

The chain employs TRBV27 and TRBJ1-2; D is unresolved. The length of the CDR3 is 13 residues. V was shortened by 9 bases and J by 2 bases, with 13 bases between the two germline ends. CDR1 and CDR2 from the germline V gene are MNHEY and SMNVEV (reference sequence). The CDR3 is CASSFTANYGYTF. CDR3 in DNA: TGTGCCAGTTCCTTTACAGCCAACTATGGCTACACCTTC.

This clone was detected ten times or more. This chain connects TRBV7-9 to TRBJ2-5, with D tentatively TRBD2 (6 bases). Germline lookup yields CDR1 SEHNR and CDR2 FQNEAQ (reference sequence). The CDR3 totals 16 residues. V lost 0 bases, J lost 5 bases, and 16 bases lay in between. The CDR3: CASSLAGGPTSETQYF. Written as DNA, the CDR3 is TGTGCCAGCAGCTTAGCGGGGGGACCCACGTCGGAGACCCAGTACTTC.

The chain couples TRBV7-2 to TRBJ2-1; 10 positions match TRBD1. The CDR3 contains 14 residues. The junction had 8 bases not matched to a gene; V was cut back by 8 bases and J by 7 bases. Germline-derived CDR1 and CDR2 are SGHTA and FQGNSA. CDR3 loop: CASRWGDRGNEQFF. The CDR3, as DNA: TGTGCCAGCCGCTGGGGGGACAGGGGAAATGAGCAGTTCTTC.

V and J are TRBV4-2 and TRBJ2-1; 7 positions match TRBD2. Germline V gene sequence: CDR1 LGHNA, CDR2 YNFKEQ. V trimming: 6 bases; J trimming: 8 bases; junction bases outside the gene matches: 13. CDR3 length: 15 residues. CDR3 coding DNA: TGTGCCAGCAGGGAGGCGGGAGTCGAGGTTTATGAGCAGTTCTTC. This encodes CASREAGVEVYEQFF.

The chain recombines TRBV4-1 with TRBJ1-1, with a tentative D call TRBD1 (5 bases). V lost 7 bases and J lost 3, with 12 bases in between. There are 13 residues in the CDR3. Looked up from germline, CDR1 is MGHRA and CDR2 is YSYEKL. The DNA of the CDR3 is TGCGCCAGCACGCTCGGGGGATACACTGAAGCTTTCTTT. Translated, it gives CASTLGGYTEAFF.

J is TRBJ1-4 and V is TRBV2; 11 nucleotides line up with TRBD1. Germline V CDR1 and CDR2: SNHLY, FYNNEI. The J segment lost 7 bases and the V segment lost 4 bases, leaving 11 bases of the junction unmatched. The CDR3 length is 17 residues. This chain's CDR3 is CASSVLLLGQGGEKLFF. For the CDR3, the DNA is TGTGCCAGCAGTGTACTTCTTTTGGGACAGGGGGGTGAAAAACTGTTTTTT.